What follows are 8 T cell receptor beta chains derived from one specimen sequenced in a study of shared clonotypes between healthy human individuals. The data were produced by immunoSEQ multiplex PCR, yet TCRdb's version contains in-frame clones alone and is incomplete. The data contain about a million clones, about 80% of them singletons. Material: memory CD4+ T cells sorted from blood. Subset of the sample: CD45RA-negative fraction. The receptors derive from a man younger than 35 in good health.

This clone has a single count. Given a much more abundant clone one base away, this may be a read error. V and J are TRBV6-6 and TRBJ2-7; 14 bases are shared with TRBD2. V was clipped by 6 bases and J by 3 bases; unmatched bases: 1. Germline CDR1 MNHNY, CDR2 SVGAGI (reference sequence). This CDR3 is 14 amino acids long. The CDR3 sequence is CASRGTSGSYEQYF. The CDR3 DNA reads TGTGCCAGCAGAGGGACTAGCGGGAGCTACGAGCAGTACTTC.

The gene calls are TRBV4-3 and TRBJ2-3; weak D call: TRBD2 (5 bases). CDR1 is LGHNA, CDR2 YSLEER, per germline. V was trimmed by 3 bases and J by 0 bases, leaving 13 bases between them. The CDR3 covers 16 residues. The CDR3 protein is CASSHTYGVSTDTQYF. DNA of the CDR3: TGCGCCAGCAGCCATACCTACGGGGTCAGCACAGATACGCAGTATTTT.

The rearrangement links TRBV9 to TRBJ1-6; D not certain. V was pared by 0 bases and J by 7 bases, with 8 bases between. There are 14 residues in the CDR3. CDR1 and CDR2 from the germline V gene are SGDLS and YYNGEE. This chain's CDR3 is CASSVDGINSPLHF. The CDR3, as DNA: TGTGCCAGCAGCGTAGACGGGATCAATTCACCCCTCCACTTT.

The rearrangement uses TRBV4-1 and TRBJ1-5, with no clear D. Trimming pared 5 bases from V and 2 bases from J, leaving 19 bases between. The CDR3 consists of 17 residues. The germline CDR1 and CDR2 sequences are MGHRA and YSYEKL. The CDR3 DNA sequence: TGCGCCAGCAGCAATATTGGTGGAGGGAAGGGCAATCAGCCCCAGCATTTT. This translates into CASSNIGGGKGNQPQHF.

The V call is TRBV6-5, the J call TRBJ2-7, with a tentative D call TRBD2 (5 bases). The CDR3 runs to 14 residues. The V gene lost 2 bases and the J gene lost 0 bases, with 8 bases spanning the gap. The germline CDR1 and CDR2 sequences are MNHEY and SVGAGI. DNA of the CDR3: TGTGCCAGCAGTTACGCCGGGAACTCCTACGAGCAGTACTTC. It encodes CASSYAGNSYEQYF.

This clone appeared once. The CDR3 protein is CASKPRDRAYEQYF. The CDR3 DNA is TGTGCCAGCAAACCCCGGGACAGGGCCTACGAGCAGTACTTC. The chain recombines TRBV2 with TRBJ2-7, with 9 positions matching TRBD1. The length of the CDR3 is 14 residues. Germline loops: CDR1 SNHLY, CDR2 FYNNEI. Germline trimming cut 7 bases from V and 2 bases from J; bases unmatched to any gene: 6.

The J gene is TRBJ2-1, the V gene TRBV4-2, with 9 bases matching TRBD2. The CDR3 consists of 16 residues. V trimming: 0 bases; J trimming: 6 bases; junction bases outside the gene matches: 6. Looked up from germline, CDR1 is LGHNA and CDR2 is YNFKEQ. CDR3 sequence: CASSQDAGGGANEQFF. The CDR3 nucleotides read TGTGCCAGCAGCCAAGATGCGGGCGGGGGGGCCAATGAGCAGTTCTTC.

This chain connects TRBV5-3 to TRBJ1-2; 11 bases align to TRBD1. TRBV5-3 is marked as an open reading frame, function uncertain. The CDR3 has 17 amino acids. The ends lost 6 bases at V and 4 bases at J; junction bases unmatched: 14. CDR3 sequence: CARKEHTMGQGVYGYTF. The CDR3 bases are TGTGCCAGAAAAGAACATACAATGGGACAGGGGGTCTATGGCTACACCTTC.